The 20 T cell receptor beta chains presented below share a single source sample, sequenced in a study of blood T cell repertoires in COVID-19. Clones were read by immunoSEQ multiplex PCR, and TCRdb kept only the in-frame ones, dropping some. The sample shows hundreds of thousands of clones, 82% of them seen only once. The sample consisted of peripheral blood. Every receptor here comes from a woman aged 70-85 years with acute or convalescent COVID-19.

The chain uses TRBV4-3 and TRBJ2-2; 8 bases agree with TRBD1. The length of the CDR3 is 16 residues. V trimming: 4 bases; J trimming: 7 bases; junction bases outside the gene matches: 11. Germline values: CDR1 LGHNA, CDR2 YSLEER. For the CDR3, the DNA is TGCGCCAGCAGCCGGGACCGGACAGGGTTAGGCGGGGAGCTGTTTTTT. This encodes CASSRDRTGLGGELFF.

The chain has TRBV5-6 and TRBJ2-7; no reliable D call. The CDR3 length is 12 residues. Trimming took 2 bases from V and 4 from J, leaving 7 bases between them. Germline CDR1 SGHDT, CDR2 YYEEEE. The CDR3 spells CASSLRVYEQYF. The DNA of the CDR3 is TGTGCCAGCAGCTTAAGAGTATACGAGCAGTACTTC.

The genes are TRBV4-2 and TRBJ2-7, with 7 bases that match TRBD1. CDR3 size: 14 residues. Unmatched junction bases numbered 4, after V lost 1 base and J lost 4 bases. The germline V gene encodes CDR1 LGHNA and CDR2 YNFKEQ. The CDR3 spells CASSQATGKYEQYF. The CDR3 DNA follows: TGTGCCAGCAGCCAAGCGACAGGGAAATACGAGCAGTACTTC.

The table lists this clone with a few counts. This rearrangement joins TRBV11-3 to TRBJ2-7, with a weak D call TRBD2 (6 bases). Trimming cost V 3 bases and J 3 bases, with 12 bases left between them. The CDR3 totals 14 residues. The germline V gene encodes CDR1 SGHNT and CDR2 YENEEA. This CDR3 reads CASSLEGHDYEQYF. The CDR3 nucleotides read TGTGCCAGCAGCTTGGAGGGGCACGACTACGAGCAGTACTTC.

The rearrangement uses TRBV7-2 and TRBJ1-2; D is possibly TRBD1 (5 bases). The CDR3 runs 14 residues. Deletions cut 5 bases from V and 0 bases from J, with 10 bases between. The V gene's germline CDR1 is SGHTA and CDR2 FQGNSA. CDR3: CASSLGQANYGYTF. CDR3 sequence (DNA): TGTGCCAGCAGCCTCGGACAAGCTAACTATGGCTACACCTTC.

The chain employs TRBV19 and TRBJ2-5; 8 bases are a match to TRBD2. The V segment lost 5 bases and the J segment 5 bases; nucleotides outside the gene matches: 4. CDR1 and CDR2 from the germline V gene are LNHDA and SQIVND (reference sequence). The CDR3 has 13 amino acids. CDR3 in DNA: TGTGCCAGTAGTCCGGGGGGGGCCGAGACCCAGTACTTC. It yields the protein CASSPGGAETQYF.

The chain recombines TRBV19 with TRBJ1-5; 11 nucleotides align to TRBD1. The CDR3 loop spans 15 amino acids. Germline loops: CDR1 LNHDA, CDR2 SQIVND (reference sequence). J lost 2 bases, V lost 4 bases, and 1 base had no gene match. The CDR3, as DNA: TGTGCCAGTAGTAAGGACAGGGGGCGCAATCAGCCCCAGCATTTT. This gives the protein CASSKDRGRNQPQHF.

This chain uses TRBV6-6 with TRBJ1-2; D is uncertain. With 2 bases removed from V and 1 base from J, the gap between germline ends came to 8 bases. CDR3 length: 14 residues. CDR1 is MNHNY and CDR2 is SVGAGI in the germline V gene (reference sequence). The CDR3 loop reads CASSYRGVNYGYTF. Written as DNA, the CDR3 is TGTGCCAGCAGTTACAGAGGAGTTAACTATGGCTACACCTTC.

The chain employs TRBV5-4 and TRBJ1-5; 9 bases line up with TRBD1. The CDR3 consists of 16 residues. Germline CDR1 reads SGHNT; CDR2 reads YYREEE (reference sequence). Losses at the gene ends were 4 bases for V and 7 bases for J; bases not matched to a gene: 12. Here the CDR3 DNA reads TGTGCCAGCAGCACCGATCAGGGGACAGGGAGCCAGCCCCAGCATTTT. Its protein product is CASSTDQGTGSQPQHF.

The V gene is TRBV19, the J gene TRBJ2-3; TRBD1 aligns across 7 bases. The trim removed 6 bases at V and 4 bases at J, leaving 13 bases unmatched. Looked up from germline, CDR1 is LNHDA and CDR2 is SQIVND (reference sequence). The CDR3 is 16 amino acids. CDR3 DNA sequence: TGTGCCAGTAGACACCGACAGGGATGGGGCGCAGATACGCAGTATTTT. Its protein is CASRHRQGWGADTQYF.

The chain has TRBV18 and TRBJ1-1, with D perhaps matching TRBD1 (6 bases). CDR1 KGHSH and CDR2 LQKENI come from the germline V gene. This CDR3 has 15 amino acids. V was shortened by 6 bases and J by 3 bases, with 17 bases between the two germline ends. The CDR3 region is CASSPGWGQYTEAFF. CDR3 coding DNA: TGTGCCAGCTCTCCGGGATGGGGGCAGTACACTGAAGCTTTCTTT. The variable domain in full, completed from reference TRBV18 and TRBJ1-1, reads NAGVMQNPRHLVRRRGQEARLRCSPMKGHSHVYWYRQLPEEGLKFMVYLQKENIIDESGMPKERFSAEFPKEGPSILRIQQVVRGDSAAYFCASSPGWGQYTEAFFGQGTRLTVV.

The chain recombines TRBV28 with TRBJ1-5, with 8 nucleotides matching TRBD1. This CDR3 is built from 15 residues. Trimming took 5 bases from V and 2 from J; bases not matched to a gene: 5. Germline CDR1 is MDHEN and CDR2 is SYDVKM. For the CDR3, the DNA is TGTGCCAGCAGTCCGGACAGGGTAGGCAATCAGCCCCAGCATTTT. It translates to CASSPDRVGNQPQHF.

This clone turned up a few times. The V and J genes are TRBV7-2 and TRBJ2-7, with 12 positions matching TRBD1. V lost 5 bases and J lost 2; bases outside the gene matches: 4. The CDR3 sequence is 15 residues long. Germline V CDR1 and CDR2: SGHTA, FQGNSA. CDR3 amino acids: CASSARDRGPYEQYF. CDR3 nucleotides: TGTGCCAGCAGCGCCCGGGACAGGGGGCCCTACGAGCAGTACTTC.

This CDR3 reads CSVRGGATNEKLFF. Here the CDR3 DNA reads TGCAGCGTTAGGGGGGGGGCAACTAATGAAAAACTGTTTTTT. This chain uses TRBV29-1 with TRBJ1-4; D possibly corresponds to TRBD1 (6 bases). Looked up from germline, CDR1 is SQVTM and CDR2 is ANQGSEA. The length of the CDR3 is 14 residues. Trimming stripped 5 bases from V and 0 bases from J, with 10 bases between.

The rearrangement uses TRBV28 and TRBJ2-2; 8 nucleotides align to TRBD2. The CDR3 covers 14 residues. CDR1 and CDR2 from the germline V gene are MDHEN and SYDVKM. Germline trimming cut 8 bases from V and 2 bases from J; bases unmatched to any gene: 4. The CDR3: CASLSGGNTGELFF. DNA of the CDR3: TGTGCCAGCCTGAGCGGGGGTAACACCGGGGAGCTGTTTTTT.

The chain uses TRBV5-5 and TRBJ2-3; D is perhaps TRBD1 (6 bases). Trimming took off 0 bases at V and 3 bases at J, with 11 bases between the two ends. The germline V gene encodes CDR1 SGHKS and CDR2 YYEKEE (reference sequence). The CDR3 loop spans 15 amino acids. The DNA of the CDR3 is TGTGCCAGCAGCTTGGGAGGGACAACTACAGATACGCAGTATTTT. It encodes CASSLGGTTTDTQYF.

The chain is built from TRBV12-3 or TRBV12-4 and TRBJ2-5, with D tentatively TRBD2 (5 bases). With 3 bases removed from V and 7 bases from J, the gap between germline ends came to 9 bases. This CDR3 has 12 residues. CDR3: CASSLSRGTQYF. CDR3 DNA sequence: TGTGCCAGCAGTTTGAGTCGGGGGACCCAGTACTTC.

This clone was recorded a few times. The V call is TRBV5-1, the J call TRBJ1-1; D not resolved. This CDR3 contains 15 residues. The germline gives CDR1 SGHRS, CDR2 YFSETQ. Trimming took 4 bases from V and 1 from J, leaving 14 bases between them. The CDR3 sequence: CASSPFGIKNTEAFF. In DNA form, the CDR3 reads TGCGCCAGCAGCCCGTTTGGCATTAAGAACACTGAAGCTTTCTTT.

This rearrangement joins TRBV6-6 to TRBJ2-4; the D gene is possibly TRBD1 (5 bases). Trimming stripped 2 bases from V and 0 bases from J, with 11 bases between. This CDR3 region has 16 residues. The germline V gene has CDR1 MNHNY and CDR2 SVGAGI (reference sequence). CDR3 nucleotide sequence: TGTGCCAGCAGTTACGGGGCAGGCGCAGCCAAAAACATTCAGTACTTC. This encodes CASSYGAGAAKNIQYF.

In its sample, this clone was seen a few times. The genes are TRBV19 and TRBJ1-2, with TRBD1 as a possible D gene (5 bases). From germline, CDR1 is LNHDA and CDR2 SQIVND (reference sequence). The V end was cut by 3 bases, the J end by 5 bases, with 10 bases between. The CDR3 is made up of 13 amino acids. This CDR3 is CASSIAGSYGYTF. DNA for the CDR3: TGTGCCAGTAGTATTGCAGGGTCGTATGGCTACACCTTC.